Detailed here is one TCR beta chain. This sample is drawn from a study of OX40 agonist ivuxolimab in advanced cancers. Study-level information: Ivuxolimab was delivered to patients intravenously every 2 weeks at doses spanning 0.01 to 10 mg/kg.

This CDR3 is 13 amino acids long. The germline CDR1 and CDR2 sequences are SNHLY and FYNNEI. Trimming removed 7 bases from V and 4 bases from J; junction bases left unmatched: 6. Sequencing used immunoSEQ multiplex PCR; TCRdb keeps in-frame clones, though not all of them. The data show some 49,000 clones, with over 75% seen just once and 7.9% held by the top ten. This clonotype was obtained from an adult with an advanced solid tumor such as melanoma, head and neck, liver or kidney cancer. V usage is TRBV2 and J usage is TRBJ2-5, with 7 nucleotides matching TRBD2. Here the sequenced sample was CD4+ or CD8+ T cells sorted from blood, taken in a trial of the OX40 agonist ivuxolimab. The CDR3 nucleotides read TGTGCCAGCATCGGGGGAGGGATAGAGACCCAGTACTTC. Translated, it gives CASIGGGIETQYF. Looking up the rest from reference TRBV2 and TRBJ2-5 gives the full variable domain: EPEVTQTPSHQVTQMGQEVILRCVPISNHLYFYWYRQILGQKVEFLVSFYNNEISEKSEIFDDQFSVERPDGSNFTLKIRSTKLEDSAMYFCASIGGGIETQYFGPGTRLLVL.